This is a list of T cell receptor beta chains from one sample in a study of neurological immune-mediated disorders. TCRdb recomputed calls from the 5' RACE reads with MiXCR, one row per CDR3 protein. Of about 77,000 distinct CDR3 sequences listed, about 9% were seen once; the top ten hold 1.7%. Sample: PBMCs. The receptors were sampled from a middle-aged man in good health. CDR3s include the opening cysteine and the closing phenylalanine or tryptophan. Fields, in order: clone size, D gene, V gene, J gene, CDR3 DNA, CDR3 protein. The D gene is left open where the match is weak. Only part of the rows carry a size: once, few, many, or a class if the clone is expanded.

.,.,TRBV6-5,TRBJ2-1,TGTGCCAGTACTAGCATTCCGTACAATGAGCAGTTCTTC,CASTSIPYNEQFF
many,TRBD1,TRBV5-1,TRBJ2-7,TGCGCCAGCAGCGAAGACAGGGCACTCGAGCAGTACTTC,CASSEDRALEQYF
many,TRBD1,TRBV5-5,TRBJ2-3,TGTGCCAGCAGCAGGACAGGGGGCATCACGACAGATACGCAGTATTTT,CASSRTGGITTDTQYF
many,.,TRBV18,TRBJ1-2,TGTGCCAGCTCCCAAGGAGTTAACTATGGCTACACCTTC,CASSQGVNYGYTF
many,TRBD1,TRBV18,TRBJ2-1,TGTGCCAGCTCACCGGCACAGGGGGCAGACAATGAGCAGTTCTTC,CASSPAQGADNEQFF
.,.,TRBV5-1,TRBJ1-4,TGCGCCAGCAGCTTGAACGGAGCTAATGAAAAACTGTTTTTT,CASSLNGANEKLFF
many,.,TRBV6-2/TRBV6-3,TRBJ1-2,TGTGCCAGCAGCATAACAGGAGGCTACACCTTC,CASSITGGYTF
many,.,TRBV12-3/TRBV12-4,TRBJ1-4,TGTGCCAGCAGCCCCAGGGGACCCTTTAATGAAAAACTGTTTTTT,CASSPRGPFNEKLFF
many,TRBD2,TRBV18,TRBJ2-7,TGTGCCAGCTCACCGGCTAGCGGCTACGAGCAGTACTTC,CASSPASGYEQYF
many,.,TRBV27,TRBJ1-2,TGTGCCAGCAGTTCCGTACAGGATTACCTCCCATTCTATGGCTACACCTTC,CASSSVQDYLPFYGYTF